The TCR beta chain under discussion was sequenced for a study of T cell clonality in common variable immunodeficiency. Profiling relied on immunoSEQ multiplex PCR, and the TCRdb table lists in-frame clones only, not all of them. The data show fewer than 35,000 clones, with none appearing a single time. Study results and limitations: Reportedly, TCR beta sequences from common variable immunodeficiency showed fewer deletions and N-nucleotide insertions.

The CDR3 covers 12 residues. Trimming removed 6 bases from V and 7 bases from J, with 12 bases in between. Germline V gives CDR1 LGHNT, CDR2 FRNRAP. Patients had low serum IgG, IgA and/or IgM and specific antibody deficiency. For at least one year, all CVID subjects received replacement immunoglobulin. This clone was counted ten times or more. What it binds is unknown. The DNA ends 3 residues before the CDR3 does, and the rest of the CDR3 is filled in from the germline J gene. The clonotype was recovered from a human donor with common variable immunodeficiency. Sequenced: peripheral blood mononuclear cells. This chain uses TRBV12-5 with TRBJ1-2, with a tentative D call TRBD1 (5 bases). CDR3 DNA (partial): TGTGCTAGTGGCCCAGGGCAATCTGGC. The encoded protein is CASGPGQSG. The full-length CDR3 reads as CASGPGQSGYTF.